One and the same sample provided the 17 T cell receptor beta chains below, sequenced in a study of T-cell reconstitution after alpha-beta-depleted transplantation in children. Researchers prepared the TCRbeta library using unique molecular identifiers, the study reports. TCRdb called the PCR reads again in MiXCR, with one record for every CDR3 protein. This table has 440,000 or so distinct CDR3 sequences, 43% appearing once. The sample consisted of PBMCs, taken before TCRalphabeta/CD19-depleted stem cell transplant. The receptor source for this set is a girl aged 2 to 9 with aplastic anemia, due to receive a stem cell transplant.

The chain joins TRBV5-6 to TRBJ2-5; D tentatively fits TRBD1 or TRBD2 (5 bases each). This CDR3 is 13 amino acids long. V was cut by 0 bases and J by 4 bases, with 7 bases left in between. Per the germline V gene, CDR1 is SGHDT and CDR2 is YYEEEE. CDR3 coding DNA: TGTGCCAGCAGCTTGGGGGACCTAGAGACCCAGTACTTC. Translation gives CASSLGDLETQYF.

This clonotype was detected only a few times. The chain uses TRBV12-3 or TRBV12-4 and TRBJ1-2; D remains ambiguous. CDR3 size: 15 residues. Trimming left V 5 bases short and J 6 bases short, with 19 bases between. The CDR3 is CASSLTVVTTNGYTF. The CDR3 DNA follows: TGTGCCAGCAGTCTCACCGTCGTGACGACTAATGGCTACACCTTC.

As regards this clonotype: This clone may be a read error of a much larger clone one base away. J is TRBJ2-1 and V is TRBV5-6; tentatively, D is TRBD1 (6 bases). Trimming stripped 4 bases from V and 7 bases from J, with 30 bases between. Germline CDR1 and CDR2: SGHDT and YYEEEE. The CDR3 is 19 residues long. The CDR3: CASSNGPRQARRSWNEQFF. CDR3 nucleotide sequence: TGTGCCAGCAGCAACGGGCCGAGACAGGCGCGAAGAAGTTGGAATGAGCAGTTCTTC.

V and J are TRBV7-6 and TRBJ2-3; 7 nucleotides agree with TRBD2. There are 14 residues in the CDR3. V trimming: 5 bases; J trimming: 2 bases; junction bases outside the gene matches: 4. Looked up from germline, CDR1 is SGHVS and CDR2 is FNYEAQ. The CDR3 sequence: CASSPGGTTDTQYF. The CDR3 DNA follows: TGTGCCAGCAGCCCCGGGGGGACCACAGATACGCAGTATTTT.

The chain joins TRBV7-3 to TRBJ2-1; either TRBD1 or TRBD2 may fit D (6 bases each). Germline CDR1 is SGHTA and CDR2 is FQGTGA. V shed 0 bases and J shed 0 bases, with 9 bases lying between them. The CDR3 covers 16 residues. CDR3 in amino acids: CASSLTGGSSYNEQFF. CDR3 in DNA: TGTGCCAGCAGCTTAACAGGGGGGTCCTCCTACAATGAGCAGTTCTTC.

The rearrangement uses TRBV20-1 and TRBJ1-2; TRBD1 aligns across 8 bases. Germline assignment: CDR1 DFQATT and CDR2 SNEGSKA (reference sequence). Trimming cost V 6 bases and J 7 bases; bases outside gene matches: 10. The CDR3 consists of 13 residues. CDR3 amino acids: CSAYGQGRFGYTF. In DNA, the CDR3 is TGCAGTGCCTATGGACAGGGCCGCTTTGGCTACACCTTC.

The V and J genes are TRBV30 and TRBJ2-3; the D call may be TRBD1 or TRBD2 (5 bases each). The CDR3 is made up of 13 amino acids. The germline V and J ends were trimmed by 2 bases and 5 bases, with 11 bases remaining between them. From germline, CDR1 is GTSNPN and CDR2 SVGIG (reference sequence). The CDR3 DNA is TGTGCCTGGAGTATGGGGGTTCGAGATACGCAGTATTTT. Its protein is CAWSMGVRDTQYF.

The CDR3 spells CASSLVPGGMNTGELFF. The CDR3, as DNA: TGTGCCAGCAGCTTAGTCCCAGGGGGTATGAACACCGGGGAGCTGTTTTTT. The chain is built from TRBV7-2 and TRBJ2-2; TRBD1 matches 7 bases. From germline, CDR1 is SGHTA and CDR2 FQGNSA. The CDR3 covers 17 residues. The V gene end was trimmed by 1 base and the J gene end by 1 base; junction bases not matched to a gene: 6.

This clonotype was found many times. The gene calls are TRBV5-1 and TRBJ2-1, with 7 positions matching TRBD1. Germline V gene data show CDR1 as SGHRS and CDR2 as YFSETQ. This CDR3 region has 13 residues. J gave up 8 bases and V 5 bases, and 7 bases lay outside the gene matches. CDR3 region: CASRNDRDDEQFF. The CDR3 bases are TGCGCCAGCAGAAACGACAGGGACGATGAGCAGTTCTTC.

The sample holds a few counts of this clonotype. The V gene is TRBV27, the J gene TRBJ2-3, with 7 bases that match TRBD2. The CDR3 length is 15 residues. CDR1 is MNHEY and CDR2 is SMNVEV in the germline V gene (reference sequence). The V gene end was trimmed by 6 bases and the J gene end by 3 bases; junction bases not matched to a gene: 9. CDR3 region: CASRTTGGVTDTQYF. The CDR3 coding sequence is TGTGCCAGCAGGACGACGGGGGGTGTGACAGATACGCAGTATTTT.

The chain recombines TRBV20-1 with TRBJ2-7, with TRBD2 matching over 9 bases. The germline V gene encodes CDR1 DFQATT and CDR2 SNEGSKA (reference sequence). J was trimmed by 4 bases and V by 0 bases; bases with no gene match: 4. The CDR3 spans 14 residues. CDR3 sequence reads: CSARDGLAPYEQYF. CDR3 bases: TGCAGTGCTAGAGATGGACTAGCGCCTTACGAGCAGTACTTC.

This clonotype occurred a few times. The V and J genes are TRBV12-3 or TRBV12-4 and TRBJ2-7, with 8 bases that match TRBD1. V gave up 3 bases and J gave up 5 bases; unmatched junction bases: 12. This CDR3 comprises 16 residues. The CDR3 protein is CASSFSASDRANEQYF. The CDR3 DNA follows: TGTGCCAGCAGTTTCTCTGCTTCGGACAGGGCCAACGAGCAGTACTTC.

This clonotype appeared a few times. The genes are TRBV6-1 and TRBJ2-7; TRBD1 aligns across 8 bases. After removal of 9 bases from V and 6 bases from J, the junction contained 10 bases not matched to a gene. The V gene's germline CDR1 is MNHNS and CDR2 SASEGT. This CDR3 is built from 13 residues. The CDR3: CARKDRVGGEQYF. In DNA form, the CDR3 reads TGTGCCAGAAAGGACAGGGTCGGAGGCGAGCAGTACTTC.

The V call is TRBV28, the J call TRBJ2-1; 10 nucleotides align to TRBD2. Trimming removed 2 bases from V and 7 bases from J; junction bases left unmatched: 5. The V gene's germline CDR1 is MDHEN and CDR2 SYDVKM. The CDR3 runs to 15 residues. CDR3 loop: CASSLGTSVGNEQFF. The CDR3 bases are TGTGCCAGCAGTTTAGGGACTAGCGTCGGTAATGAGCAGTTCTTC. The full variable domain, rest sourced from reference TRBV28 and TRBJ2-1, is DVKVTQSSRYLVKRTGEKVFLECVQDMDHENMFWYRQDPGLGLRLIYFSYDVKMKEKGDIPEGYSVSREKKERFSLILESASTNQTSMYLCASSLGTSVGNEQFFGPGTRLTVL.

In this sample, this clonotype turned up a few times. The chain employs TRBV20-1 and TRBJ2-5, with 12 positions matching TRBD2. This CDR3 has 19 amino acids. The J segment lost 4 bases and the V segment lost 3 bases, leaving 18 bases of the junction unmatched. The germline V gene has CDR1 DFQATT and CDR2 SNEGSKA (reference sequence). The CDR3 is CSASSPGLAGPTPGETQYF. Here the CDR3 DNA reads TGCAGTGCTAGCTCCCCGGGACTAGCGGGTCCGACCCCGGGAGAGACCCAGTACTTC.

V usage is TRBV20-1 and J usage is TRBJ2-7, with D tentatively TRBD2 (6 bases). The CDR3 sequence is 14 residues long. The germline V gene encodes CDR1 DFQATT and CDR2 SNEGSKA (reference sequence). V was shortened by 6 bases and J by 3 bases, with 18 bases between the two germline ends. The CDR3 nucleotides are TGCAGTGCCCCGTTCGGGGGTGCGTACTACGAGCAGTACTTC. Its protein product is CSAPFGGAYYEQYF.

This clonotype was seen more than once but under ten times. The chain uses TRBV15 and TRBJ2-1, with TRBD2 matching 8 bases. The V and J ends lost 5 bases and 8 bases, in that order; junction bases with no gene match: 17. This CDR3 region has 17 residues. Germline CDR1 reads LNHNV; CDR2 reads YYDKDF (reference sequence). As DNA, the CDR3 is TGTGCCACCAGCCCGGGTATTGGGCGGGGGGAAGCCGATGAGCAGTTCTTC. This codes for CATSPGIGRGEADEQFF.